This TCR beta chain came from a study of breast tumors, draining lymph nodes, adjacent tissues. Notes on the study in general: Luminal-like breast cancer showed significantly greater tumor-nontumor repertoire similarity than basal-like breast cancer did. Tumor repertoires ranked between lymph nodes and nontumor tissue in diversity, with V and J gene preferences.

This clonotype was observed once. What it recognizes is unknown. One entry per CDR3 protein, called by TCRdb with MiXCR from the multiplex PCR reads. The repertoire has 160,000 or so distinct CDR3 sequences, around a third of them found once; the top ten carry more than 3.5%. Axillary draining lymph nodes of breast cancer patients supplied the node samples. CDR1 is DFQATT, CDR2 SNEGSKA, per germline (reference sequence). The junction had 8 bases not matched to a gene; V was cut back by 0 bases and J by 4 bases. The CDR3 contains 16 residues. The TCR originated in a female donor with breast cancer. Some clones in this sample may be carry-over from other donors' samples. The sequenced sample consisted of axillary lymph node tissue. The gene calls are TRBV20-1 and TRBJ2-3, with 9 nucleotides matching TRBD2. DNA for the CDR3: TGCAGTGCTAGAGATCTTAGCGGGAGTGGGGCAGATACGCAGTATTTT. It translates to CSARDLSGSGADTQYF.